These 16 T cell receptor beta chains were all obtained from the same sample, sequenced in a study of blood T cell repertoires in COVID-19. TCRdb's copy holds only in-frame clones and misses some; the assay was immunoSEQ multiplex PCR. The sample yields over 150,000 clones, 70% to 90% seen once. Sequencing used peripheral blood. Every receptor here comes from a man between 50 and 59 years old with COVID-19, enrolled during active disease.

V and J are TRBV3-1 (or the pseudogene TRBV3-2) and TRBJ2-3; tentative D call: TRBD1 (6 bases). Trimming cost V 1 base and J 5 bases, with 10 bases left between them. CDR1 LGHDT and CDR2 YNNKEL come from the germline V gene (reference sequence). There are 14 residues in the CDR3. The DNA for the CDR3 is TGTGCCAGCAGCCAAGGGGGGCCGTTAGATACGCAGTATTTT. Its protein is CASSQGGPLDTQYF.

The J gene is TRBJ1-3, the V gene TRBV19; 8 nucleotides line up with TRBD1. Germline CDR1 and CDR2: LNHDA and SQIVND (reference sequence). This CDR3 is 14 amino acids long. The junction had 9 bases not matched to a gene; V was cut back by 10 bases and J by 4 bases. Written as DNA, the CDR3 is TGTGCCATTACAGGGGGTGGTTCGGGAAACACCATATATTTT. This codes for CAITGGGSGNTIYF.

The chain recombines TRBV2 with TRBJ2-3; D not resolved. Germline CDR1 is SNHLY and CDR2 is FYNNEI. Between the trimmed V and J ends, which lost 8 bases and 2 bases, there was a span of 11 bases. The CDR3 totals 13 residues. CDR3 residues: CASSLEVTDTQYF. In DNA, the CDR3 is TGTGCCAGCTCCTTAGAGGTCACAGATACGCAGTATTTT.

The chain couples TRBV7-3 to TRBJ1-5; D is unclear. The germline V and J ends were trimmed by 0 bases and 5 bases, with 5 bases remaining between them. The CDR3 sequence is 13 residues long. Germline values: CDR1 SGHTA, CDR2 FQGTGA. The CDR3 sequence is CASSLTEYQPQHF. As DNA, the CDR3 is TGTGCCAGCAGCTTAACAGAGTATCAGCCCCAGCATTTT.

This chain connects TRBV27 to TRBJ2-1, with unresolved D. Germline V gene data show CDR1 as MNHEY and CDR2 as SMNVEV (reference sequence). Trimming pared 3 bases from V and 13 bases from J, leaving 16 bases between. This CDR3 has 13 amino acids. CDR3: CASSFNLASFQFF. DNA for the CDR3: TGTGCCAGCAGTTTTAACTTGGCTAGTTTTCAGTTCTTC.

The V and J genes are TRBV24-1 and TRBJ2-1; a weak D match, TRBD2 (6 bases). This CDR3 spans 15 amino acids. V was clipped by 4 bases and J by 7 bases, with 16 bases between them. Germline CDR1 KGHDR, CDR2 SFDVKD. The CDR3 loop reads CATSDRSRDSNEQFF. In DNA form, the CDR3 reads TGTGCCACCAGTGACCGGTCCCGGGACTCGAATGAGCAGTTCTTC.

The gene calls are TRBV5-1 and TRBJ2-2; D is possibly TRBD1 or TRBD2 (10 bases each). Per the germline V gene, CDR1 is SGHRS and CDR2 is YFSETQ. The CDR3 loop spans 23 amino acids. Trimming took 3 bases from V and 4 from J, leaving 37 bases between them. CDR3 amino acids: CASSSPGQGRAGGPRAPTGELFF. The CDR3 DNA follows: TGCGCCAGCAGCTCCCCGGGACAGGGGAGAGCGGGAGGGCCACGGGCCCCCACCGGGGAGCTGTTTTTT.

The chain joins TRBV28 to TRBJ1-4, with D perhaps TRBD1 (5 bases). Germline V CDR1 and CDR2: MDHEN, SYDVKM. Trimming took 8 bases from V and 5 from J, leaving 12 bases between them. The CDR3 covers 13 residues. CDR3 residues: CASSPGPNEKLFF. CDR3 in DNA: TGTGCCAGCTCACCAGGGCCAAATGAAAAACTGTTTTTT.

The rearrangement joins TRBV20-1 to TRBJ2-7, with 11 bases aligning to TRBD2. The CDR3 totals 14 residues. The V gene's germline CDR1 is DFQATT and CDR2 SNEGSKA (reference sequence). J gave up 6 bases and V 3 bases, and 7 bases lay outside the gene matches. DNA for the CDR3: TGCAGTGCTAGTCGACTAGCGGGACCTTCCGAGCAGTACTTC. Translating gives CSASRLAGPSEQYF.

The chain combines TRBV5-1 with TRBJ2-4; 8 nucleotides align to TRBD1. V lost 4 bases to trimming and J lost 6 bases; unmatched junction nucleotides: 9. Germline CDR1 SGHRS, CDR2 YFSETQ. The CDR3 length is 15 residues. CDR3 in DNA: TGCGCCAGCAGCATGGACAGGGCGGACTCAAACATTCAGTACTTC. Encoded protein: CASSMDRADSNIQYF.

The rearrangement joins TRBV7-2 to TRBJ1-1; D is uncertain. This CDR3 comprises 14 residues. CDR1 SGHTA and CDR2 FQGNSA come from the germline V gene. Between the trimmed V and J ends, which lost 4 bases and 0 bases, there was a span of 9 bases. This chain's CDR3 is CASSYGSLNTEAFF. The CDR3 DNA sequence: TGTGCCAGCAGCTATGGGAGTTTGAACACTGAAGCTTTCTTT.

With regard to this clone: A much larger clone differs from this one at a single base, so this may be a read error. Other DNA sequences in this specimen translate into the identical CDR3. The chain is built from TRBV5-1 and TRBJ2-7; D is undetermined. Per germline, CDR1 SGHRS and CDR2 YFSETQ. V was shortened by 0 bases and J by 4 bases, with 5 bases between the two germline ends. CDR3 length: 12 amino acids. For the CDR3, the DNA is TGCGCCAGCAGCTTGGACAGATACGAGCAGTACTTC. Its translation: CASSLDRYEQYF.

The gene calls are TRBV19 and TRBJ1-1, with 9 bases aligning to TRBD1. There are 15 residues in the CDR3. Per the germline V gene, CDR1 is LNHDA and CDR2 is SQIVND (reference sequence). With 6 bases clipped from V and 3 bases from J, the junction kept 8 bases outside the gene matches. CDR3 sequence: CASSTGTGSYTEAFF. The CDR3 DNA is TGTGCCAGTAGCACCGGGACAGGGTCGTACACTGAAGCTTTCTTT.

The chain recombines TRBV6-6 with TRBJ2-7, with TRBD1 as a possible D gene (6 bases). With 5 bases removed from V and 0 bases from J, the gap between germline ends came to 14 bases. The length of the CDR3 is 15 residues. Per the germline V gene, CDR1 is MNHNY and CDR2 is SVGAGI (reference sequence). The CDR3 DNA sequence: TGTGCCAGCAGTCCGACAGGCCCGAGCTCCTACGAGCAGTACTTC. It yields the protein CASSPTGPSSYEQYF.

The CDR3 region has the DNA TGTGCCATCAGGGACGGGACAGATAATTCACCCCTCCACTTT. Translation gives CAIRDGTDNSPLHF. The rearrangement links TRBV10-3 to TRBJ1-6, with 7 bases lining up with TRBD1. Germline trimming cut 6 bases from V and 5 bases from J; bases unmatched to any gene: 4. CDR1 and CDR2 (germline): ENHRY, SYGVKD. The CDR3 contains 14 residues.

The genes are TRBV6-5 and TRBJ1-1; the match to TRBD1 covers 9 bases. After removal of 5 bases from V and 5 bases from J, the junction contained 6 bases not matched to a gene. The CDR3 covers 14 residues. From germline, CDR1 is MNHEY and CDR2 SVGAGI. The CDR3 DNA reads as TGTGCCAGCAGTCGGGACAGGGTAATGACTGAAGCTTTCTTT. It yields the protein CASSRDRVMTEAFF.